The T cell receptor (beta chain) under discussion was sequenced for a study of cytomegalovirus exposure and HLA in healthy donors. The primer mix had 60 Vbeta and 13 Jbeta primers. Method: immunoSEQ multiplex PCR; TCRdb's copy keeps in-frame clones and lacks some. Altogether under 200,000 clones are present, approximately 80% being singletons, with the ten largest covering under 0.6%. CDR3 length: 14 amino acids. The germline CDR1 and CDR2 sequences are MNHNY and SVGAGI (reference sequence). V gave up 6 bases and J gave up 9 bases, with 15 bases separating them. The sequence came from a woman in her forties or fifties in good health and CMV-seronegative. Material: PBMCs. This chain connects TRBV6-6 to TRBJ1-6; the D gene is possibly TRBD1 (5 bases). The CDR3 protein is CASSSSTGGSPLHF. DNA of the CDR3: TGTGCCAGCAGCTCATCGACGGGGGGTTCACCCCTCCACTTT.